This entry lists 31 T cell receptor beta chains sequenced from one sample in a study of blood T cell repertoires in COVID-19. Libraries were prepared by immunoSEQ multiplex PCR; TCRdb keeps only in-frame clonotypes and omits some of them. Of about 130,000 clones listed, approximately 78% are singletons. Material for sequencing was PBMCs or T cells enriched from blood (not recorded which). The receptors come from a woman between 50 and 59 years old who had recovered from COVID-19.

The chain recombines TRBV6-4 with TRBJ2-2; 10 positions match TRBD2. V lost 6 bases to trimming and J lost 3 bases; unmatched junction nucleotides: 10. The CDR3 runs 17 residues. Germline CDR1 MRHNA, CDR2 SNTAGT. The CDR3 loop reads CASRSGGAWTDTGELFF. In DNA form, the CDR3 reads TGTGCCAGCAGAAGCGGGGGGGCCTGGACGGACACCGGGGAGCTGTTTTTT.

This rearrangement joins TRBV28 to TRBJ2-1; the match to TRBD2 covers 8 bases. The V and J ends lost 7 bases and 10 bases, in that order; junction bases with no gene match: 15. This CDR3 has 15 amino acids. Germline CDR1 and CDR2: MDHEN and SYDVKM. The DNA for the CDR3 is TGTGCCAGCATAGGTCGGACTAGCATTCGTAACGAGCAGTTCTTC. This translates into CASIGRTSIRNEQFF. Based on the CDR3 plus reference TRBV28 and TRBJ2-1, the full variable domain is DVKVTQSSRYLVKRTGEKVFLECVQDMDHENMFWYRQDPGLGLRLIYFSYDVKMKEKGDIPEGYSVSREKKERFSLILESASTNQTSMYLCASIGRTSIRNEQFFGPGTRLTVL.

The V and J genes are TRBV2 and TRBJ1-6; no definite D call. CDR3 length equals 13 residues. The germline V gene encodes CDR1 SNHLY and CDR2 FYNNEI. The V end lost 0 bases, the J end lost 9 bases, and 6 bases lay between the germline ends. The CDR3 DNA sequence: TGTGCCAGCAGTGAAGCGGCGGGTTCACCCCTCCACTTT. Encoded protein: CASSEAAGSPLHF.

The J gene is TRBJ1-1, the V gene TRBV7-9; D perhaps matches TRBD1 (5 bases). V dropped 2 bases and J dropped 10 bases, with 20 bases sitting between them. Germline CDR1 and CDR2: SEHNR and FQNEAQ (reference sequence). The CDR3 is made up of 15 amino acids. As DNA, the CDR3 is TGTGCCAGCAGCTTAATATTTCATATTTGGGGCCCAGCTTTCTTT. It encodes CASSLIFHIWGPAFF.

Many counts were recorded for this clone. The chain couples TRBV28 to TRBJ2-1, with a weak D call TRBD2 (6 bases). Germline loops: CDR1 MDHEN, CDR2 SYDVKM. The germline V and J ends were trimmed by 6 bases and 8 bases, with 17 bases remaining between them. This CDR3 is built from 14 residues. The CDR3 DNA reads as TGTGCCAGCAGACCGGGACTTGAAGTCGATGAGCAGTTCTTC. This codes for CASRPGLEVDEQFF.

The chain employs TRBV7-2 and TRBJ1-3, with a possible D match to TRBD1 (6 bases). Trimming took off 1 base at V and 3 bases at J, with 10 bases between the two ends. Germline CDR1 SGHTA, CDR2 FQGNSA. The CDR3 is 15 residues long. The CDR3 bases are TGTGCCAGCAGCTTAGGACAGGCCCTTGGAAACACCATATATTTT. It specifies CASSLGQALGNTIYF.

The CDR3 nucleotides are TGTGCCAGCAGCTTAGGTGGCAGTTCCTATGGCTACACCTTC. It is translated as CASSLGGSSYGYTF. V gene TRBV7-2 combines with J gene TRBJ1-2, with D hard to call. This CDR3 contains 14 residues. CDR1 is SGHTA, CDR2 FQGNSA, per germline. V shed 1 base and J shed 4 bases, with 10 bases lying between them.

J is TRBJ2-2 and V is TRBV9; 7 bases map to TRBD2. This CDR3 spans 17 amino acids. Germline CDR1 SGDLS, CDR2 YYNGEE. V trimming: 2 bases; J trimming: 3 bases; junction bases outside the gene matches: 10. CDR3 sequence reads: CASSVGPRGGDTGELFF. CDR3 in DNA: TGTGCCAGCAGCGTGGGCCCCCGGGGAGGGGACACCGGGGAGCTGTTTTTT.

The chain carries TRBV9 and TRBJ1-1, with a weak D call TRBD1 (5 bases). The CDR3 is 16 amino acids. V lost 4 bases, J lost 0 bases, and 16 bases lay in between. Germline assignment: CDR1 SGDLS and CDR2 YYNGEE. The CDR3 nucleotides are TGTGCCAGCAGCCCTGTTGGGGGGACCCTGAACACTGAAGCTTTCTTT. Translation gives CASSPVGGTLNTEAFF.

This chain links TRBV10-2 with TRBJ2-1; D perhaps matches TRBD1 (6 bases). CDR3 length: 13 amino acids. The ends were cut back, 8 bases at V and 0 bases at J, with 8 bases in the middle. Per the germline V gene, CDR1 is WSHSY and CDR2 is SAAADI. CDR3 residues: CASGQSSYNEQFF. CDR3 sequence (DNA): TGCGCCAGCGGACAGAGCTCCTACAATGAGCAGTTCTTC.

The V call is TRBV6-1, the J call TRBJ2-7, with D possibly matching TRBD1 (6 bases). CDR1 is MNHNS, CDR2 SASEGT, per germline. V was pared by 1 base and J by 4 bases, with 8 bases between. The CDR3 is made up of 13 amino acids. CDR3 protein: CASSEGGPYEQYF. For the CDR3, the DNA is TGTGCCAGCAGTGAAGGGGGGCCGTACGAGCAGTACTTC.

In its sample, this clone was seen a few times. J is TRBJ1-5 and V is TRBV6-5; TRBD1 aligns across 7 bases. The V and J ends lost 6 bases and 2 bases, in that order; junction bases with no gene match: 7. The germline V gene has CDR1 MNHEY and CDR2 SVGAGI. This CDR3 has 15 residues. The CDR3 protein is CASSPTGLGNQPQHF. For the CDR3, the DNA is TGTGCCAGCAGCCCGACAGGGTTGGGCAATCAGCCCCAGCATTTT.

The V and J genes are TRBV6-5 and TRBJ1-4; D is unclear. CDR1 is MNHEY, CDR2 SVGAGI, per germline. Trimming took off 5 bases at V and 8 bases at J, with 12 bases between the two ends. The CDR3 is 13 amino acids. The CDR3 bases are TGTGCCAGCAGTCCGAAGCGGCAGGAAAAACTGTTTTTT. It is translated as CASSPKRQEKLFF.

On this clone itself: Other DNA sequences in this sample translate to the same CDR3. This sequence joins TRBV5-1 and TRBJ1-3; D may be TRBD1 (5 bases). The CDR3 is 14 residues long. CDR1 is SGHRS, CDR2 YFSETQ, per germline. Trimming stripped 4 bases from V and 0 bases from J, with 8 bases between. CDR3 DNA: TGCGCCAGCAGCCCGGGGGGCTCTGGAAACACCATATATTTT. This sequence encodes CASSPGGSGNTIYF.

The chain employs TRBV6-1 and TRBJ1-6; D uncertain. The CDR3 extends over 16 amino acids. Trimming removed 1 base at V and 3 bases at J, with 10 bases between. From germline, CDR1 is MNHNS and CDR2 SASEGT. The CDR3 nucleotides are TGTGCCAGCAGTGAAGGCGCGGTTAACTATAATTCACCCCTCCACTTT. Amino acids: CASSEGAVNYNSPLHF.

This clone is a singleton in its sample. The rearrangement links TRBV9 to TRBJ1-6, with no clear D. V lost 3 bases and J lost 0, with 10 bases in between. The germline V gene encodes CDR1 SGDLS and CDR2 YYNGEE. CDR3 length: 16 amino acids. The CDR3 protein is CASSARASSYNSPLHF. CDR3 coding DNA: TGTGCCAGCAGCGCCCGAGCGAGCTCCTATAATTCACCCCTCCACTTT.

The rearrangement links TRBV3-1 (or the pseudogene TRBV3-2) to TRBJ2-7; no definite D call. V was trimmed by 4 bases and J by 1 base, leaving 8 bases between them. Germline CDR1 and CDR2: LGHDT and YNNKEL (reference sequence). There are 13 residues in the CDR3. The CDR3 sequence is CASSLPGSYEQYF. In DNA, the CDR3 is TGTGCCAGCAGCCTACCCGGTTCCTACGAGCAGTACTTC.

The CDR3 spells CASSSKTSGGADTQYF. The CDR3 bases are TGCGCCAGCAGCTCCAAGACTAGCGGGGGGGCAGATACGCAGTATTTT. This chain uses TRBV5-1 with TRBJ2-3; 14 positions match TRBD2. This CDR3 contains 16 residues. Trimming removed 3 bases from V and 4 bases from J; junction bases left unmatched: 4. CDR1 SGHRS and CDR2 YFSETQ come from the germline V gene.

The V gene is TRBV13, the J gene TRBJ2-7; 8 nucleotides line up with TRBD2. After removal of 5 bases from V and 0 bases from J, the junction contained 6 bases not matched to a gene. CDR3 size: 15 residues. Per the germline V gene, CDR1 is PRHDT and CDR2 is FYEKMQ (reference sequence). CDR3 loop: CASSGTRNLSYEQYV. The CDR3 DNA reads as TGTGCCAGCAGCGGGACTAGAAATCTCTCCTACGAGCAGTACGTC.

The genes are TRBV9 and TRBJ2-2, with 9 bases aligning to TRBD2. V lost 0 bases to trimming and J lost 6 bases; unmatched junction nucleotides: 3. Germline CDR1 reads SGDLS; CDR2 reads YYNGEE. The CDR3 consists of 15 residues. The CDR3 loop reads CASSVVGTSPGELFF. The CDR3 region has the DNA TGTGCCAGCAGCGTAGTTGGGACTAGCCCCGGGGAGCTGTTTTTT.

The V call is TRBV7-2, the J call TRBJ1-4; tentative D call: TRBD1 (5 bases). Germline V gene lookup returns CDR1 SGHTA and CDR2 FQGNSA. This CDR3 spans 19 amino acids. Trimming removed 2 bases from V and 7 bases from J, with 26 bases in between. The CDR3, as DNA: TGTGCCAGCAGCTTAAGGGATAGGGACCCCTCCTCGGGGGGTGAAAAACTGTTTTTT. Translating it yields CASSLRDRDPSSGGEKLFF.

A few counts support this clone. V and J are TRBV3-1 (or the pseudogene TRBV3-2) and TRBJ1-6; D remains ambiguous. This CDR3 is 13 amino acids long. In germline, CDR1 is LGHDT, CDR2 YNNKEL (reference sequence). Deletions cut 1 base from V and 6 bases from J, with 4 bases between. The DNA of the CDR3 is TGTGCCAGCAGCCAAGTAGTTAATTCACCCCTCCACTTT. Protein product: CASSQVVNSPLHF.

The V call is TRBV6-5, the J call TRBJ2-2; no reliable D call. Looked up from germline, CDR1 is MNHEY and CDR2 is SVGAGI. V was trimmed by 6 bases and J by 6 bases, leaving 11 bases between them. The CDR3 length is 13 residues. CDR3 coding DNA: TGTGCCAGCAGGCTAGTTGGGTCCGGGGAGCTGTTTTTT. Protein product: CASRLVGSGELFF.

The J gene is TRBJ2-3, the V gene TRBV7-3; 9 nucleotides line up with TRBD2. Germline V gene data show CDR1 as SGHTA and CDR2 as FQGTGA. This CDR3 region has 17 residues. V dropped 0 bases and J dropped 6; count of bases not matched to a gene: 10. The CDR3 protein is CASSLTSPGTSQDTQYF. The CDR3 DNA sequence: TGTGCCAGCAGCTTAACTTCTCCGGGGACTAGCCAGGATACGCAGTATTTT.

This clone was detected once. This rearrangement joins TRBV6-5 to TRBJ1-5, with a weak D call TRBD1 (5 bases). The V end was cut by 3 bases, the J end by 0 bases, with 9 bases between. CDR3 length equals 15 residues. Per germline, CDR1 MNHEY and CDR2 SVGAGI. The CDR3 region is CASSYGGASNQPQHF. The CDR3 DNA follows: TGTGCCAGCAGTTATGGAGGGGCTAGCAATCAGCCCCAGCATTTT.

The chain combines TRBV19 with TRBJ2-3; D is unresolved. The V gene's germline CDR1 is LNHDA and CDR2 SQIVND (reference sequence). The CDR3 sequence is 14 residues long. The V end lost 1 base, the J end lost 6 bases, and 11 bases lay between the germline ends. As DNA, the CDR3 is TGTGCCAGTAGTATAGTAACTTCTAGGGATACGCAGTATTTT. Translation: CASSIVTSRDTQYF.

CDR3 bases: TGTGCCAGCTCACGACCGGGACACGTAAACACTGAAGCTTTCTTT. The encoded protein is CASSRPGHVNTEAFF. The chain carries TRBV18 and TRBJ1-1; D might be TRBD1 (6 bases). The germline CDR1 and CDR2 sequences are KGHSH and LQKENI. V gave up 4 bases and J gave up 2 bases, with 14 bases separating them. This CDR3 spans 15 amino acids.

The chain is built from TRBV6-6 and TRBJ2-2; perhaps TRBD2 as D (5 bases). The CDR3 loop spans 15 amino acids. Germline CDR1 MNHNY, CDR2 SVGAGI (reference sequence). V lost 6 bases to trimming and J lost 3 bases, with 14 bases between them. Here the CDR3 reads CASRPLVWDTGELFF. DNA of the CDR3: TGTGCCAGCAGGCCACTAGTATGGGACACCGGGGAGCTGTTTTTT.

A few counts support this clone. The V call is TRBV28, the J call TRBJ2-2; tentative D call: TRBD1 (6 bases). Germline V CDR1 and CDR2: MDHEN, SYDVKM. With 10 bases removed from V and 1 base from J, the gap between germline ends came to 7 bases. This CDR3 contains 12 residues. DNA for the CDR3: TGTGCCATACAGGGGAACACCGGGGAGCTGTTTTTT. It codes for CAIQGNTGELFF. The variable domain in full, completed from reference TRBV28 and TRBJ2-2, reads DVKVTQSSRYLVKRTGEKVFLECVQDMDHENMFWYRQDPGLGLRLIYFSYDVKMKEKGDIPEGYSVSREKKERFSLILESASTNQTSMYLCAIQGNTGELFFGEGSRLTVL.

The V call is TRBV28, the J call TRBJ1-6; D is perhaps TRBD1 (6 bases). The germline V gene encodes CDR1 MDHEN and CDR2 SYDVKM. Trimming took 10 bases from V and 5 from J, leaving 12 bases between them. The CDR3 runs 13 residues. CDR3 sequence: CATTGTDNSPLHF. The CDR3 bases are TGTGCCACAACAGGGACCGATAATTCACCCCTCCACTTT.

The chain is built from TRBV27 and TRBJ2-1; 8 positions agree with TRBD1. CDR3 length equals 16 residues. The germline V gene has CDR1 MNHEY and CDR2 SMNVEV (reference sequence). The junction had 5 bases not matched to a gene; V was cut back by 3 bases and J by 1 base. The CDR3 DNA sequence: TGTGCCAGCAGTTTTCAGGGGGCGCGGTCCTACAATGAGCAGTTCTTC. This codes for CASSFQGARSYNEQFF.